The 20 T cell receptor beta chains reported below all come from one sample, sequenced in a study of T cell responses to AZD1222 COVID-19 vaccine. Clones were read by immunoSEQ multiplex PCR, and TCRdb kept only the in-frame ones, dropping some. This table holds some 130,000 clones, over 85% found once. The sequencing used peripheral blood, collected 28 days after the second AZD1222 dose. The receptors were gathered from an adult who received the AZD1222 COVID-19 vaccine.

V usage is TRBV5-4 and J usage is TRBJ1-1, with D perhaps TRBD1 (6 bases). This CDR3 region has 14 residues. The germline gives CDR1 SGHNT, CDR2 YYREEE (reference sequence). Trimming removed 4 bases from V and 7 bases from J, with 17 bases in between. This CDR3 reads CASSTQGLRLEAFF. The DNA of the CDR3 is TGTGCCAGCAGCACACAGGGATTGCGGCTTGAAGCTTTCTTT.

This clone was found once. The chain uses TRBV5-6 and TRBJ2-2; D not certain. Germline-derived CDR1 and CDR2 are SGHDT and YYEEEE. Trimming took off 4 bases at V and 6 bases at J, with 10 bases between the two ends. This CDR3 region has 13 residues. CDR3 bases: TGTGCCAGCAGCGTGGGCAATGCCGGGGAGCTGTTTTTT. Its translation: CASSVGNAGELFF. Based on the CDR3 plus reference TRBV5-6 and TRBJ2-2, the full variable domain is DAGVTQSPTHLIKTRGQQVTLRCSPKSGHDTVSWYQQALGQGPQFIFQYYEEEERQRGNFPDRFSGHQFPNYSSELNVNALLLGDSALYLCASSVGNAGELFFGEGSRLTVL.

The chain couples TRBV6-6 to TRBJ2-1; no firm D call. The CDR3 totals 15 residues. From germline, CDR1 is MNHNY and CDR2 SVGAGI (reference sequence). The V gene lost 5 bases and the J gene lost 5 bases, with 16 bases spanning the gap. The CDR3 spells CASSTPGFGNNEQFF. In nucleotides, the CDR3 is TGTGCCAGCAGTACCCCGGGTTTTGGGAACAATGAGCAGTTCTTC.

This rearrangement joins TRBV19 to TRBJ2-1; D might be TRBD2 (6 bases). The CDR3 is 13 residues long. Germline V CDR1 and CDR2: LNHDA, SQIVND (reference sequence). V lost 11 bases and J 2 bases, leaving 13 bases between the germline ends. This CDR3 is CAATGGTYNEQFF. DNA for the CDR3: TGTGCCGCGACGGGCGGGACCTACAATGAGCAGTTCTTC.

The chain has TRBV7-9 and TRBJ1-6; no clear D gene. V shed 3 bases and J shed 8 bases, with 5 bases lying between them. The CDR3 length is 12 residues. CDR1 is SEHNR and CDR2 is FQNEAQ in the germline V gene (reference sequence). The CDR3 loop reads CASSFSDSPLHF. For the CDR3, the DNA is TGTGCCAGCAGCTTCTCGGATTCACCCCTCCACTTT.

This clone occurred a few times. The chain combines TRBV19 with TRBJ2-2; a weak D match, TRBD1 (5 bases). CDR1 and CDR2 (germline): LNHDA, SQIVND (reference sequence). Trimming left V 8 bases short and J 0 bases short, with 19 bases between. There are 17 residues in the CDR3. CDR3 region: CASRSAAGQTNTGELFF. CDR3 DNA sequence: TGTGCCAGTCGGTCCGCAGCTGGACAAACGAACACCGGGGAGCTGTTTTTT.

This clone appeared once. This chain joins TRBV6-5 and TRBJ1-1; no firm D call. Looked up from germline, CDR1 is MNHEY and CDR2 is SVGAGI. Trimming removed 0 bases at V and 1 base at J, with 6 bases between. The CDR3 is made up of 14 amino acids. The CDR3 DNA follows: TGTGCCAGCAGTTACTCGGGAGGGAACACTGAAGCTTTCTTT. Amino acids: CASSYSGGNTEAFF.

This rearrangement joins TRBV19 to TRBJ1-3, with D maybe TRBD1 (5 bases). The CDR3 is 15 amino acids. V lost 4 bases and J 0 bases, leaving 10 bases between the germline ends. CDR1 and CDR2 from the germline V gene are LNHDA and SQIVND (reference sequence). CDR3 in DNA: TGTGCCAGTAGTAGGGCGGACACCTCTGGAAACACCATATATTTT. It translates to CASSRADTSGNTIYF.

The V call is TRBV5-5, the J call TRBJ1-6; TRBD1 matches 9 bases. Germline V gene sequence: CDR1 SGHKS, CDR2 YYEKEE (reference sequence). The ends lost 4 bases at V and 14 bases at J; junction bases unmatched: 19. The CDR3 is made up of 17 amino acids. The CDR3 here is CASSQGFVGTGMESLHF. The CDR3 DNA reads TGTGCCAGCAGCCAAGGGTTTGTAGGGACAGGGATGGAATCCCTCCACTTT. The full variable domain, its missing parts supplied by reference TRBV5-5 and TRBJ1-6, is DAGVTQSPTHLIKTRGQQVTLRCSPISGHKSVSWYQQVLGQGPQFIFQYYEKEERGRGNFPDRFSARQFPNYSSELNVNALLLGDSALYLCASSQGFVGTGMESLHFGNGTRLTVT.

V is TRBV4-2 and J is TRBJ2-3; D gene ambiguous. Trimming took off 4 bases at V and 4 bases at J, with 12 bases between the two ends. This CDR3 region has 14 residues. Per germline, CDR1 LGHNA and CDR2 YNFKEQ. The CDR3 DNA follows: TGTGCCAGCAGCCTCGAACCTGATGCAGATACGCAGTATTTT. Its translation: CASSLEPDADTQYF.

The V and J genes are TRBV2 and TRBJ2-6; D remains ambiguous. V was pared by 4 bases and J by 1 base, with 5 bases between. The CDR3 consists of 14 residues. CDR1 is SNHLY and CDR2 is FYNNEI in the germline V gene. The chain's CDR3 is CASSVVSGANVLTF. In DNA, the CDR3 is TGTGCCAGCAGTGTAGTATCTGGGGCCAACGTCCTGACTTTC.

V usage is TRBV5-1 and J usage is TRBJ2-7; D is possibly TRBD1 (5 bases). This CDR3 spans 13 amino acids. Trimming removed 3 bases at V and 7 bases at J, with 14 bases between. The V gene's germline CDR1 is SGHRS and CDR2 YFSETQ. CDR3 coding DNA: TGCGCCAGCAGCTCTAGACAGCGCCAGGAGCAGTACTTC. Amino acids: CASSSRQRQEQYF.

This clone was seen only once. The CDR3 here is CASSLAPSGLGNEQFF. DNA for the CDR3: TGTGCCAGCAGCTTGGCCCCTAGCGGACTAGGCAATGAGCAGTTCTTC. The chain carries TRBV5-8 and TRBJ2-1, with TRBD2 matching over 7 bases. The CDR3 length is 16 residues. J lost 6 bases, V lost 0 bases, and 9 bases had no gene match. Germline loops: CDR1 SGHTS, CDR2 YDEGEE.

V gene TRBV5-4 combines with J gene TRBJ1-2; unclear D gene. Trimming took off 4 bases at V and 4 bases at J, with 17 bases between the two ends. In germline, CDR1 is SGHNT, CDR2 YYREEE (reference sequence). This CDR3 is 15 amino acids long. The CDR3 DNA is TGTGCCAGCAGCCCAGGACGGCTGCAACTCTATGGCTACACCTTC. This gives the protein CASSPGRLQLYGYTF.

This chain connects TRBV29-1 to TRBJ1-1, with D maybe TRBD1 (5 bases). Trimming took 3 bases from V and 5 from J, leaving 10 bases between them. The CDR3 contains 12 residues. CDR1 and CDR2 from the germline V gene are SQVTM and ANQGSEA. In DNA form, the CDR3 reads TGCAGCGTTGATTCGTGGGGGACTGAAGCTTTCTTT. Its translation: CSVDSWGTEAFF.

V gene TRBV6-1 combines with J gene TRBJ1-5, with 8 bases identical to TRBD1. This CDR3 is built from 14 residues. The J segment lost 9 bases and the V segment lost 2 bases, leaving 6 bases of the junction unmatched. Germline CDR1 MNHNS, CDR2 SASEGT. CDR3 DNA: TGTGCCAGCAGTGAAAGCACAGGGGGACGGCCCCAGCATTTT. Protein product: CASSESTGGRPQHF.

The chain uses TRBV19 and TRBJ1-1; D remains unclear. V lost 5 bases, J lost 3 bases, and 10 bases lay in between. Germline CDR1 is LNHDA and CDR2 is SQIVND (reference sequence). This CDR3 spans 13 amino acids. The CDR3 loop reads CASSLSPDTEAFF. In DNA form, the CDR3 reads TGTGCCAGTAGTCTGTCCCCAGACACTGAAGCTTTCTTT.

V and J are TRBV19 and TRBJ2-7, with 8 nucleotides matching TRBD1. CDR3 length: 13 amino acids. Germline V gene data show CDR1 as LNHDA and CDR2 as SQIVND (reference sequence). The V segment lost 5 bases and the J segment 1 base; nucleotides outside the gene matches: 1. The CDR3 loop is CASSGQGSYEQYF. As DNA, the CDR3 is TGTGCCAGTAGTGGACAGGGTTCCTACGAGCAGTACTTC.

This clone was observed a single time. CDR3 amino acids: CAWSGPNYEKLFF. CDR3 DNA sequence: TGTGCCTGGAGTGGCCCAAATTATGAAAAACTGTTTTTT. J is TRBJ1-4 and V is TRBV30; D remains unclear. Trimming shortened V by 1 base and J by 6 bases, and 9 bases separated the two germline ends. This CDR3 has 13 residues. Germline-derived CDR1 and CDR2 are GTSNPN and SVGIG (reference sequence).

The chain combines TRBV7-3 with TRBJ1-1, with D tentatively TRBD1 (6 bases). The CDR3 has 16 amino acids. V shed 2 bases and J shed 1 base, with 14 bases lying between them. In germline, CDR1 is SGHTA, CDR2 FQGTGA. The CDR3 here is CASSLAGGFQNTEAFF. In DNA, the CDR3 is TGTGCCAGCAGCTTAGCGGGGGGCTTTCAGAACACTGAAGCTTTCTTT. Filled out from reference TRBV7-3 and TRBJ1-1, the complete variable domain reads GAGVSQTPSNKVTEKGKYVELRCDPISGHTALYWYRQSLGQGPEFLIYFQGTGAADDSGLPNDRFFAVRPEGSVSTLKIQRTERGDSAVYLCASSLAGGFQNTEAFFGQGTRLTVV.